This T cell receptor beta chain comes out of a study of regulatory T cells in long-lasting Graves disease. Indicated time point: newly diagnosed GD, antithyroid drugs for less than 3 months. RNA isolated from PBMCs was used to make the TCR library. Blood from the periphery, about 9.2 milliliters in all, was drawn into EDTA tubes. The CDR3 covers 14 residues. Germline V gives CDR1 DFQATT, CDR2 SNEGSKA (reference sequence). Trimming stripped 3 bases from V and 3 bases from J, with 14 bases between. Both iRepertoire HTBI primers and Arm-PCR of CDR3 regions were used to build the TCR beta libraries. Per the original data handling: Around 59 TRBV and about 15 TRBJ segments were identified across samples. MiXCR, applied by TCRdb to the multiplex PCR reads, yields one record per CDR3 protein. These V and J calls originate from TCRdb's pipeline instead of the authors' own analysis. This sample yields around 500,000 distinct CDR3 sequences, of which approximately 12% are seen a single time; roughly 10% belongs to the top ten.

This same sample was also part of a study on T cells in Graves' hyperthyroidism and ophthalmopathy.

Source: peripheral blood mononuclear cells (PBMCs), taken at new diagnosis, from a patient treated with antithyroid drugs. This clonotype originated in a man between 25 and 39 years old with Graves disease. The chain has TRBV20-1 and TRBJ1-1, with D unclear. The CDR3 loop reads CSASHPTGYTEAFF. CDR3 in DNA: TGCAGTGCTAGTCACCCTACGGGTTACACTGAAGCTTTCTTT.